This TCR beta chain was obtained from a study of shared clonotypes between healthy human individuals. About the study: Three plates were used per donor for CD4 naive, three for CD4 memory, two for CD8 naive and one for CD8 memory.

The length of the CDR3 is 16 residues. V lost 1 base to trimming and J lost 7 bases, with 19 bases between them. The germline V gene encodes CDR1 SGHAT and CDR2 FQNNGV. Naive CD4+ cells were CD45RA-selected; the remaining cells were memory. The table came from immunoSEQ multiplex PCR; TCRdb's copy has only in-frame clones and leaves some out. The repertoire holds about 680,000 clones, with around 74% as singletons. Study-wide findings and caveats: Naive subsets generally had larger estimated richness than memory subsets. Only blood was sampled, and tissue TCR repertoires likely differ from blood ones.

This clone showed up just a few times. Its antigen is unidentified. The clonotype comes from a woman in her 30s in good health. The rearrangement uses TRBV11-2 and TRBJ2-5, with a tentative D call TRBD1 (7 bases). Sequenced: memory CD4+ T cells sorted from blood. Specified subset: CD45RA-negative fraction. The CDR3 coding sequence is TGTGCCAGCAGCTTAGTTCGGGCAGGGGGGCCGGGGACCCAGTACTTC. This sequence encodes CASSLVRAGGPGTQYF.